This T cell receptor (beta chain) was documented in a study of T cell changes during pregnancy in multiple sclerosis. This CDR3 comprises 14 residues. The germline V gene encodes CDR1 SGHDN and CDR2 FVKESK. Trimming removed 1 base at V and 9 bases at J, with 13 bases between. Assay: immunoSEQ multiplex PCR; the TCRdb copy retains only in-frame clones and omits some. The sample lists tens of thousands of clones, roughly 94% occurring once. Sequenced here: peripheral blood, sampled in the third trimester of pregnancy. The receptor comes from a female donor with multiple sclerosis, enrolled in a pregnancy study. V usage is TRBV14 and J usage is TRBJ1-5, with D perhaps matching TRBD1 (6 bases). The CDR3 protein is CASSQGGGGPPQHF. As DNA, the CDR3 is TGTGCCAGCAGCCAAGGGGGAGGGGGGCCGCCCCAGCATTTT.